Below are 15 T cell receptor beta chains sequenced from a single sample in a study of OX40 agonist ivuxolimab in advanced cancers. Libraries were prepared by immunoSEQ multiplex PCR; TCRdb keeps only in-frame clonotypes and omits some of them. The sample records 70,000 to 95,000 clones, 94% being singletons. Sequenced here: CD4+ or CD8+ T cells sorted from blood, sampled in a trial of the OX40 agonist ivuxolimab. The receptors come from an adult with an advanced solid tumor such as melanoma, head and neck, liver or kidney cancer.

The chain couples TRBV6-1 to TRBJ2-3, with 8 bases aligning to TRBD1. Trimming took 4 bases from V and 2 from J; bases not matched to a gene: 11. CDR3 size: 17 residues. Germline CDR1 and CDR2: MNHNS and SASEGT. Written as DNA, the CDR3 is TGTGCCAGCAGTGCCCTAGACAGGGGTGCTAACACAGATACGCAGTATTTT. It codes for CASSALDRGANTDTQYF.

Written as DNA, the CDR3 is TGTGCCAGCAGCTTGGTGCGGGGCTATAACACTGAAGCTTTCTTT. Translating gives CASSLVRGYNTEAFF. The rearrangement uses TRBV5-4 and TRBJ1-1, with D possibly TRBD1 on 5 matching bases. This CDR3 is built from 15 residues. Germline assignment: CDR1 SGHNT and CDR2 YYREEE (reference sequence). Trimming took off 0 bases at V and 2 bases at J, with 11 bases between the two ends.

The chain joins TRBV11-2 to TRBJ2-1; D unclear. V dropped 3 bases and J dropped 3 bases, with 12 bases sitting between them. The CDR3 has 15 amino acids. CDR1 and CDR2 (germline): SGHAT, FQNNGV. The CDR3: CASSFGVVLYNEQFF. The CDR3 nucleotides are TGTGCCAGCAGCTTCGGAGTAGTACTCTACAATGAGCAGTTCTTC.

This sequence joins TRBV7-6 and TRBJ1-1, with 10 bases fitting TRBD1. This CDR3 is built from 14 residues. Germline loops: CDR1 SGHVS, CDR2 FNYEAQ. V gave up 5 bases and J gave up 4 bases; unmatched junction bases: 4. The CDR3 region is CASSLGDRGTEAFF. In nucleotides, the CDR3 is TGTGCCAGCAGCCTAGGGGACAGGGGCACTGAAGCTTTCTTT.

This CDR3 is CASSLEVAKNIQYF. For the CDR3, the DNA is TGTGCCAGCAGCTTGGAGGTAGCCAAAAACATTCAGTACTTC. The J gene is TRBJ2-4, the V gene TRBV5-6; D unclear. Trimming shortened V by 0 bases and J by 0 bases, and 4 bases separated the two germline ends. The germline gives CDR1 SGHDT, CDR2 YYEEEE. The CDR3 has 14 amino acids.

The chain has TRBV6-1 and TRBJ2-1; D uncertain. With 1 base removed from V and 2 bases from J, the gap between germline ends came to 12 bases. In germline, CDR1 is MNHNS, CDR2 SASEGT. The CDR3 is 16 amino acids. The CDR3 here is CASSEESGRTYNEQFF. The CDR3 nucleotides read TGTGCCAGCAGTGAAGAGTCAGGTCGCACCTACAATGAGCAGTTCTTC.

The rearrangement links TRBV9 to TRBJ2-2; D uncertain. Trimming took off 4 bases at V and 6 bases at J, with 7 bases between the two ends. The CDR3 is 12 residues long. Germline V gives CDR1 SGDLS, CDR2 YYNGEE. CDR3 sequence: CASSPPSGELFF. Here the CDR3 DNA reads TGTGCCAGCAGCCCCCCCTCCGGGGAGCTGTTTTTT.

This chain links TRBV7-8 with TRBJ1-1; D call uncertain. CDR1 and CDR2 (germline): SGHVS, FQNEAQ. The CDR3 spans 13 residues. The V end lost 4 bases, the J end lost 4 bases, and 10 bases lay between the germline ends. The CDR3 coding sequence is TGTGCCAGCAGCTCGGACGTTTTCACTGAAGCTTTCTTT. Residues: CASSSDVFTEAFF. The whole variable domain, filled in from reference TRBV7-8 and TRBJ1-1, reads GAGVSQSPRYKVAKRGQDVALRCDPISGHVSLFWYQQALGQGPEFLTYFQNEAQLDKSGLPSDRFFAERPEGSVSTLKIQRTQQEDSAVYLCASSSDVFTEAFFGQGTRLTVV.

This clone has a single count. The chain is built from TRBV27 and TRBJ2-7; no reliable D call. Germline-derived CDR1 and CDR2 are MNHEY and SMNVEV (reference sequence). V lost 3 bases, J lost 0 bases, and 9 bases lay in between. CDR3 length equals 14 residues. The CDR3 nucleotides are TGTGCCAGCAGTTTCGGGCCAAGCTCCTACGAGCAGTACTTC. Its translation: CASSFGPSSYEQYF.

The chain carries TRBV5-1 and TRBJ2-3; 8 bases are a match to TRBD1. The junction had 7 bases not matched to a gene; V was cut back by 4 bases and J by 0 bases. Germline V gene data show CDR1 as SGHRS and CDR2 as YFSETQ. This CDR3 is 16 amino acids long. DNA for the CDR3: TGCGCCAGCAGCCCAGGACAGGGATATAGCACAGATACGCAGTATTTT. Translating gives CASSPGQGYSTDTQYF.

The chain combines TRBV27 with TRBJ1-2; D is uncertain. V was pared by 4 bases and J by 3 bases, with 9 bases between. From germline, CDR1 is MNHEY and CDR2 SMNVEV (reference sequence). This CDR3 spans 13 amino acids. CDR3: CASSSNSHYGYTF. The CDR3 DNA reads as TGTGCCAGCAGTTCTAACAGTCACTATGGCTACACCTTC.

The genes are TRBV4-3 and TRBJ2-1; 12 bases agree with TRBD2. Germline CDR1 LGHNA, CDR2 YSLEER. This CDR3 has 19 residues. V lost 0 bases to trimming and J lost 5 bases; unmatched junction nucleotides: 11. The CDR3 DNA is TGCGCCAGCAGCCAAGATCCCCCACTAGCGGGGGGCTCAGACAATGAGCAGTTCTTC. Translation: CASSQDPPLAGGSDNEQFF.

The CDR3 DNA reads TGCGCCAGCAGCTTGGACCAGGCGGGAGTCTCCTACGAGCAGTACTTC. Its protein is CASSLDQAGVSYEQYF. This chain joins TRBV5-1 and TRBJ2-7, with 7 bases aligning to TRBD2. Looked up from germline, CDR1 is SGHRS and CDR2 is YFSETQ. Unmatched junction bases numbered 6, after V lost 0 bases and J lost 0 bases. The CDR3 loop spans 16 amino acids. Together with reference TRBV5-1 and TRBJ2-7, the CDR3 gives the full variable domain: KAGVTQTPRYLIKTRGQQVTLSCSPISGHRSVSWYQQTPGQGLQFLFEYFSETQRNKGNFPGRFSGRQFSNSRSEMNVSTLELGDSALYLCASSLDQAGVSYEQYFGPGTRLTVT.

The chain employs TRBV7-3 and TRBJ1-1; D is possibly TRBD1 (5 bases). The CDR3 has 13 amino acids. Germline CDR1 SGHTA, CDR2 FQGTGA. Trimming stripped 5 bases from V and 1 base from J, with 8 bases between. The CDR3 protein is CASSVTGNTEAFF. The CDR3 bases are TGTGCCAGCAGCGTCACAGGGAACACTGAAGCTTTCTTT.

The V and J genes are TRBV15 and TRBJ2-5, with D perhaps matching TRBD1 or TRBD2 (5 bases each). V was shortened by 1 base and J by 4 bases, with 10 bases between the two germline ends. Germline CDR1 LNHNV, CDR2 YYDKDF (reference sequence). CDR3 length: 14 amino acids. This CDR3 is CATSRVGGRETQYF. CDR3 bases: TGTGCCACCAGCAGAGTTGGGGGTCGAGAGACCCAGTACTTC.